The sequence of this T cell receptor (beta chain) was determined in a study of T cell repertoires in cytomegalovirus infection. Study background: HLA-C-restricted CMV epitopes, recently identified, and well-studied HLA-B-restricted ones were used by the study. Public TCR beta signatures indicated both CMV infection and matching HLA type. General study findings and limits: CMV-specific TCR beta clonotypes restricted by HLA-C dominated the ex vivo response.

MiXCR, applied by TCRdb to the reads, yields one record per CDR3 protein. The table has around 50,000 distinct CDR3 sequences, around a fifth seen once. The CDR3 has 13 amino acids. Deletions cut 2 bases from V and 4 bases from J, with 6 bases between. CDR1 and CDR2 from the germline V gene are MNHEY and SMNVEV (reference sequence). This clonotype was seen a handful of times. No antigen is known for it. Sequencing was performed on CD8+ T cells from cultured PBMCs, taken from culture after CMV antigen stimulation. The receptor was isolated from a human donor in good health (CMV status not recorded). Some clones in this sample may be carry-over from other donors' samples. This sequence joins TRBV27 and TRBJ2-1; D is uncertain. The CDR3: CASSLVEYNEQFF. The CDR3 DNA reads as TGTGCCAGCAGTTTAGTGGAATACAATGAGCAGTTCTTC.